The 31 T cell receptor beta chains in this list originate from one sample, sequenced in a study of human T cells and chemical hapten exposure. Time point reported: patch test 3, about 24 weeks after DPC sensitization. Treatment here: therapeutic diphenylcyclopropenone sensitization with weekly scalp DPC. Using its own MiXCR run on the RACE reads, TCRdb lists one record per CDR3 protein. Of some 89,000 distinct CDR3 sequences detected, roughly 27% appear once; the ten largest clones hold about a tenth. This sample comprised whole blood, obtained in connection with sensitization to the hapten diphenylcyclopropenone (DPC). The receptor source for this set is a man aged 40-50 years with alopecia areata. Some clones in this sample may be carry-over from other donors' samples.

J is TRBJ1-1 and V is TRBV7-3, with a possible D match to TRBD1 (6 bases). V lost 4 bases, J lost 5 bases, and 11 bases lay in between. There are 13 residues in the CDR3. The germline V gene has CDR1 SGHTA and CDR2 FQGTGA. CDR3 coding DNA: TGTGCCAGCAGCTATCGCAGGGGAACTGAAGCTTTCTTT. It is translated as CASSYRRGTEAFF.

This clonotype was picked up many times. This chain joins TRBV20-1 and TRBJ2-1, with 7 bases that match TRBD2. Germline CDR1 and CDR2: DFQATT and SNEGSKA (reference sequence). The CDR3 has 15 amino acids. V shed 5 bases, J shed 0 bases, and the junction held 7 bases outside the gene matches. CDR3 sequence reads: CSAPWGGSSYNEQFF. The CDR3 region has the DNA TGCAGTGCTCCCTGGGGGGGGAGCTCCTACAATGAGCAGTTCTTC.

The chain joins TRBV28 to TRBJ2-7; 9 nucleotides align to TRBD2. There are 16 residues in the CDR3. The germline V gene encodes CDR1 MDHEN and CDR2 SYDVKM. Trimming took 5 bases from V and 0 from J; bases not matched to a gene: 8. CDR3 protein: CASSPSGLACSYEQYF. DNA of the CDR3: TGTGCCAGCAGTCCCTCGGGACTAGCTTGCTCCTACGAGCAGTACTTC.

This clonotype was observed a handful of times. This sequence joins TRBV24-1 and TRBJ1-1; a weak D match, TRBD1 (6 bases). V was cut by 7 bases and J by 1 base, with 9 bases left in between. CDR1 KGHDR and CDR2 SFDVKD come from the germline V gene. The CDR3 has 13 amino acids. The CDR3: CATRQGRNTEAFF. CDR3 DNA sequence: TGTGCCACCAGACAGGGTCGGAACACTGAAGCTTTCTTT.

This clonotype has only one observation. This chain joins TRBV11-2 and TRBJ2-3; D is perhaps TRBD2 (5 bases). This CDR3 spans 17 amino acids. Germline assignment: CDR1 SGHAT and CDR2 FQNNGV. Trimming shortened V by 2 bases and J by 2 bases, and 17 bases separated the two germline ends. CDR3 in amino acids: CASSLKGLARITDTQYF. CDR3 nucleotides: TGTGCCAGCAGCTTAAAGGGCCTAGCCCGAATCACAGATACGCAGTATTTT.

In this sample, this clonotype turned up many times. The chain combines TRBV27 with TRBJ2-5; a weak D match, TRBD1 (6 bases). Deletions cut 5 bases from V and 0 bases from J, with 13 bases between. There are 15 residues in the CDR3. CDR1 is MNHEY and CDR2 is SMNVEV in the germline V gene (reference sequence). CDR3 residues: CASSPSQGYQETQYF. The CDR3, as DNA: TGTGCCAGCAGTCCTAGTCAGGGGTACCAAGAGACCCAGTACTTC.

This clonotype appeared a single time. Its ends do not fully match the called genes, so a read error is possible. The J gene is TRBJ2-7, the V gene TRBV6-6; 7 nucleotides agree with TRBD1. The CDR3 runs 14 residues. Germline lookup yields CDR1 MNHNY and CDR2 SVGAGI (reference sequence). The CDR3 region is CAGSTRGQMGEQYF. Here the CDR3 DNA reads TGTGCCGGCAGCACGAGGGGACAGATGGGGGAGCAGTACTTC.

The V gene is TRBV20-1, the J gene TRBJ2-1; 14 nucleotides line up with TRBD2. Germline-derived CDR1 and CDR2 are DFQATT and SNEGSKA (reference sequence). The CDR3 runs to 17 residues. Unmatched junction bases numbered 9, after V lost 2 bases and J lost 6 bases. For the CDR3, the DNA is TGCAGTGCTAGACTCACGACGGGACTAGCGGGAGCCAATGAGCAGTTCTTC. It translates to CSARLTTGLAGANEQFF.

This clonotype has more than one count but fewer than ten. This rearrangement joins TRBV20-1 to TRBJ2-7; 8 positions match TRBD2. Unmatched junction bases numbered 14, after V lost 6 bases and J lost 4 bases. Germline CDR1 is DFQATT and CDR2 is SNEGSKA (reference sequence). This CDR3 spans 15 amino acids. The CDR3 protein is CSAALPGGSGYEQYF. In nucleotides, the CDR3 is TGCAGTGCCGCGCTGCCGGGGGGGAGTGGGTACGAGCAGTACTTC.

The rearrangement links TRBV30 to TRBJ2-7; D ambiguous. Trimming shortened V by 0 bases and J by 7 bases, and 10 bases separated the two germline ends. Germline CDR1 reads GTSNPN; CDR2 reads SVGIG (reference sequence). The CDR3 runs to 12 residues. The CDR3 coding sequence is TGTGCCTGGAGTGTAGGTCAGAGAGAGCAGTACTTC. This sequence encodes CAWSVGQREQYF.

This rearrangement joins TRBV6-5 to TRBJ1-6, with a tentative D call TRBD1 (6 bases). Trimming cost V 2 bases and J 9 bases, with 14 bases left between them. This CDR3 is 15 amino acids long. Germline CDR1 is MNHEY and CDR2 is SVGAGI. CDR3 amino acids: CASSYRQAPGSPLHF. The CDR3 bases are TGTGCCAGCAGTTACCGACAGGCTCCGGGTTCACCCCTCCACTTT.

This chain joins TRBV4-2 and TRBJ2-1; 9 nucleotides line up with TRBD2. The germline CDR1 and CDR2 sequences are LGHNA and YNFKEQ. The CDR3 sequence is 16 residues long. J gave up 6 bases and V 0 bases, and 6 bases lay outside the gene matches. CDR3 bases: TGTGCCAGCAGCCAAGAGAGCGGTAGCGGGAGCAATGAGCAGTTCTTC. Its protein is CASSQESGSGSNEQFF.

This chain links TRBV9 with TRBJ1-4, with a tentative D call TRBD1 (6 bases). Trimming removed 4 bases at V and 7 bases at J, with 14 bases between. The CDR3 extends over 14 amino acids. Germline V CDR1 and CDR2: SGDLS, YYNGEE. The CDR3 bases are TGTGCCAGCAGCCCTACAGGGACGGGTGAAAAACTGTTTTTT. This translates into CASSPTGTGEKLFF. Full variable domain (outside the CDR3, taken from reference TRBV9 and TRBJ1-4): DSGVTQTPKHLITATGQRVTLRCSPRSGDLSVYWYQQSLDQGLQFLIQYYNGEERAKGNILERFSAQQFPDLHSELNLSSLELGDSALYFCASSPTGTGEKLFFGSGTQLSVL.

CDR3 nucleotide sequence: TGTGCCAGCAGCCCTGGGACTAGCGGGACAAGCTCCTACAATGAGCAGTTCTTC. It is translated as CASSPGTSGTSSYNEQFF. The chain employs TRBV7-3 and TRBJ2-1; 13 bases agree with TRBD2. Germline CDR1 is SGHTA and CDR2 is FQGTGA. This CDR3 has 18 residues. V dropped 5 bases and J dropped 0; count of bases not matched to a gene: 7.

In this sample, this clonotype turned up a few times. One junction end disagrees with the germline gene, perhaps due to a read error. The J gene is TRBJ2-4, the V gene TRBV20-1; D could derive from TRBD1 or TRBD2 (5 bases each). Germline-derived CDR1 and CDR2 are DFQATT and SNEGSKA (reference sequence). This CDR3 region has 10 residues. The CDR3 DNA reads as TGCAGTGCGAGAGGGGACATTCAGTACTTC. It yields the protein CSARGDIQYF.

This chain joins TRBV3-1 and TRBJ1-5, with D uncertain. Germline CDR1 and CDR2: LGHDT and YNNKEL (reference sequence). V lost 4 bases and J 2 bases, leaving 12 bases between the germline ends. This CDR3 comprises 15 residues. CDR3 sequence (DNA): TGTGCCAGCAGCCCCTCTGAAAGGGGCAATCAGCCCCAGCATTTT. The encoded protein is CASSPSERGNQPQHF.

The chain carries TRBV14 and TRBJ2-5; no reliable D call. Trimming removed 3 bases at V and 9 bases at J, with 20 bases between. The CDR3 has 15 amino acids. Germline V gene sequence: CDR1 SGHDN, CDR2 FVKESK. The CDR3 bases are TGTGCCAGCAGCCACCGGGCTCCCAGTCCCTCAGCCCAGTACTTC. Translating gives CASSHRAPSPSAQYF.

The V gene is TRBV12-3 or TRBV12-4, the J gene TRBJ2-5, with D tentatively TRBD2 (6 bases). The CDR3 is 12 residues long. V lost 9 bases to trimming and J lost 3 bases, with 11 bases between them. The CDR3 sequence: CASGQREETQYF. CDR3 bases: TGTGCCAGTGGCCAGCGGGAAGAGACCCAGTACTTC.

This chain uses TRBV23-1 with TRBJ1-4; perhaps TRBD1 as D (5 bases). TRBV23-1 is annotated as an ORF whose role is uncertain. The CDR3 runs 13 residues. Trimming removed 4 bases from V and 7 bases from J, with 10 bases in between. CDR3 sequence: CASSRRGPEKLFF. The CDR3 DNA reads TGCGCCAGCAGTCGGAGGGGACCTGAAAAACTGTTTTTT.

The CDR3 DNA reads as TGTGCCAGCAGACAAAGAGACAGGTTCGCCTCTGGGGCCAACGTCCTGACTTTC. Translated, it gives CASRQRDRFASGANVLTF. V is TRBV12-3 or TRBV12-4 and J is TRBJ2-6, with TRBD1 as a possible D gene (6 bases). Trimming removed 6 bases from V and 0 bases from J, with 18 bases in between. The CDR3 has 18 amino acids.

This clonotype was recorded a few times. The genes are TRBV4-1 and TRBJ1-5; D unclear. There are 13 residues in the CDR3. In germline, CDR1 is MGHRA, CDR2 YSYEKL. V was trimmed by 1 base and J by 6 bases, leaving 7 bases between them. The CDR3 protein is CASSQVLRQPQHF. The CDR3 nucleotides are TGCGCCAGCAGCCAAGTACTCCGTCAGCCCCAGCATTTT.

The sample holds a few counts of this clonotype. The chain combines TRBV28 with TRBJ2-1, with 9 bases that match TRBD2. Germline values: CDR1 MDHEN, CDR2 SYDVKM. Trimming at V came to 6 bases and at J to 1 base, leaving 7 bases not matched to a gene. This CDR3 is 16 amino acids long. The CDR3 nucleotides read TGTGCCAGCAGCCCACCTACTAGCGGGTCCTACAATGAGCAGTTCTTC. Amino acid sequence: CASSPPTSGSYNEQFF.

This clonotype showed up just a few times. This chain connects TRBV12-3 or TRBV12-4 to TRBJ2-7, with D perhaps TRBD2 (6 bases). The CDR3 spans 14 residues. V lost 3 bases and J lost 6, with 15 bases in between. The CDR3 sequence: CASSFGGRTAEQYF. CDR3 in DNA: TGTGCCAGCAGTTTCGGAGGGCGGACCGCCGAGCAGTACTTC.

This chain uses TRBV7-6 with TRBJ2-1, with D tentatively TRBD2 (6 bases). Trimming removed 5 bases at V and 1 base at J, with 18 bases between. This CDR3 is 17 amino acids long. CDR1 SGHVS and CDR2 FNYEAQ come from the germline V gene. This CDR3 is CASSPRPGVWSYNEQFF. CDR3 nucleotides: TGTGCCAGCAGCCCGCGTCCGGGAGTCTGGTCCTACAATGAGCAGTTCTTC. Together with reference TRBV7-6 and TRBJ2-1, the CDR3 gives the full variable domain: GAGVSQSPRYKVTKRGQDVALRCDPISGHVSLYWYRQALGQGPEFLTYFNYEAQQDKSGLPNDRFSAERPEGSISTLTIQRTEQRDSAMYRCASSPRPGVWSYNEQFFGPGTRLTVL.

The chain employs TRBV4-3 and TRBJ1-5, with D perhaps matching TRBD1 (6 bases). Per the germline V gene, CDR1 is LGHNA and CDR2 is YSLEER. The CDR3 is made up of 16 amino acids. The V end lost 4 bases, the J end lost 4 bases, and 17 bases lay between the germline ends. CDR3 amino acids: CASSPGGGPTNQPQHF. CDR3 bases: TGCGCCAGCAGCCCCGGGGGGGGGCCAACGAATCAGCCCCAGCATTTT.

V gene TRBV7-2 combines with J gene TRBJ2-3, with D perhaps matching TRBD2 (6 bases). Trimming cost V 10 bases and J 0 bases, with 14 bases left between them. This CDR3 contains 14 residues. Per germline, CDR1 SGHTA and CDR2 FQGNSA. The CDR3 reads CATKRGTSTDTQYF. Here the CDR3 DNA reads TGTGCCACAAAACGGGGGACTAGCACAGATACGCAGTATTTT.

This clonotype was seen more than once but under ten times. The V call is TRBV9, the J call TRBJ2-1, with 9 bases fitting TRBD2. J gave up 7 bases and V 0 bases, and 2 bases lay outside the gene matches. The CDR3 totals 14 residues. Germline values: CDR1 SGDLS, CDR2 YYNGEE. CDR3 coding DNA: TGTGCCAGCAGCGTAGCTAGCGGGGAGAATGAGCAGTTCTTC. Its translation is CASSVASGENEQFF.

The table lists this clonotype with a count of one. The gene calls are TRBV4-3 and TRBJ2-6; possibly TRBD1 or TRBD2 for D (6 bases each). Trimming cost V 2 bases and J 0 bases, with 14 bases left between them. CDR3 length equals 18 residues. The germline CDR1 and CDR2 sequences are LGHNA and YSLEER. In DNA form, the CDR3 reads TGCGCCAGCAGCCAATTTGTCAGGGGAGGCTCTGGGGCCAACGTCCTGACTTTC. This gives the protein CASSQFVRGGSGANVLTF.

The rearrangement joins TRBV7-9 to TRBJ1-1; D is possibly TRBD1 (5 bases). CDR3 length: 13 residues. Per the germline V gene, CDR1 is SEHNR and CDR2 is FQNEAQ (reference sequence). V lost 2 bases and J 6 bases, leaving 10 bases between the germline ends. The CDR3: CASSLSGTSEAFF. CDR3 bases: TGTGCCAGCAGCTTATCCGGGACTTCTGAAGCTTTCTTT.

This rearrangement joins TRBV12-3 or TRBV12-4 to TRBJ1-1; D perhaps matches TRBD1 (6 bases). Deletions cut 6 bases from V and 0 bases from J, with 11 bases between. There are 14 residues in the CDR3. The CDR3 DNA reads TGTGCCAGCAGGGAGGACAGAGTGAACACTGAAGCTTTCTTT. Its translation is CASREDRVNTEAFF.

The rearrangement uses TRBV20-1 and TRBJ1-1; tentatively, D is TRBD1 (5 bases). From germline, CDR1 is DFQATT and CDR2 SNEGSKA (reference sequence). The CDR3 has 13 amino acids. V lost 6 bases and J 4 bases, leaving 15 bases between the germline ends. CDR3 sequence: CSALLAGPTEAFF. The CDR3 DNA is TGCAGTGCCCTCTTGGCAGGGCCCACTGAAGCTTTCTTT.